This entry lists 7 T cell receptor beta chains sequenced from one sample in a study of shared clonotypes between healthy human individuals. Sequencing was performed with immunoSEQ multiplex PCR; in TCRdb, only in-frame clones are kept and a portion is missing. The repertoire holds 550,000 to 800,000 clones, 90% seen once, with 34% in the top ten. The sample comprised memory CD8+ T cells from PBMCs. The subset: CD45RO+ cells pooled with CCR7-negative TemRA cells. The origin of the receptors is a man aged 18 to 29 in good health. Some clones in this sample may be carry-over from other donors' samples.

The chain employs TRBV10-3 and TRBJ2-7; D ambiguous. The CDR3 is 15 amino acids. CDR1 and CDR2 from the germline V gene are ENHRY and SYGVKD. V was cut by 2 bases and J by 0 bases, with 11 bases left in between. CDR3 amino acids: CAISESPYSSYEQYF. Written as DNA, the CDR3 is TGTGCCATCAGTGAGAGCCCGTACAGCTCCTACGAGCAGTACTTC.

The genes are TRBV4-3 and TRBJ2-1; D is possibly TRBD1 (6 bases). Trimming stripped 4 bases from V and 1 base from J, with 17 bases between. From germline, CDR1 is LGHNA and CDR2 YSLEER. CDR3 length equals 17 residues. The CDR3 nucleotides are TGCGCCAGCAGCCCAGGGGTGGCAGGAGGATCCTACAATGAGCAGTTCTTC. This gives the protein CASSPGVAGGSYNEQFF.

V gene TRBV4-3 combines with J gene TRBJ1-2; D is unresolved. CDR3 length: 16 amino acids. V was shortened by 4 bases and J by 4 bases, with 19 bases between the two germline ends. Germline lookup yields CDR1 LGHNA and CDR2 YSLEER. The CDR3 region has the DNA TGCGCCAGCAGCCCGGACCGGGGTGGACGTCTCTATGGCTACACCTTC. This translates into CASSPDRGGRLYGYTF.

The rearrangement joins TRBV28 to TRBJ2-3, with 8 bases aligning to TRBD2. The J segment lost 5 bases and the V segment lost 8 bases, leaving 15 bases of the junction unmatched. The germline V gene encodes CDR1 MDHEN and CDR2 SYDVKM. The CDR3 runs to 16 residues. CDR3 region: CASPPVRGGDGDTQYF. CDR3 nucleotides: TGTGCCAGCCCTCCGGTCCGGGGGGGCGATGGAGATACGCAGTATTTT.

This clone has only one observation. The rearrangement links TRBV27 to TRBJ1-5; TRBD1 might be the D (5 bases). The CDR3 covers 14 residues. V lost 4 bases to trimming and J lost 4 bases, with 11 bases between them. From germline, CDR1 is MNHEY and CDR2 SMNVEV (reference sequence). CDR3 nucleotide sequence: TGTGCCAGCAGTTCCTTAGGGGTTAATCAGCCCCAGCATTTT. It codes for CASSSLGVNQPQHF.

This chain links TRBV7-9 with TRBJ2-5, with D unclear. The CDR3 runs 12 residues. Germline V gene data show CDR1 as SEHNR and CDR2 as FQNEAQ (reference sequence). V was shortened by 4 bases and J by 2 bases, with 5 bases between the two germline ends. CDR3 sequence (DNA): TGTGCCAGCAGCTCATCTCAAGAGACCCAGTACTTC. It codes for CASSSSQETQYF.

This chain links TRBV19 with TRBJ2-1; D might be TRBD1 (5 bases). In germline, CDR1 is LNHDA, CDR2 SQIVND (reference sequence). The CDR3 is 15 residues long. The V end was cut by 7 bases, the J end by 0 bases, with 13 bases between. The CDR3 DNA is TGTGCCAGTAACCCCAGGGTGGGCTCCTACAATGAGCAGTTCTTC. Translation gives CASNPRVGSYNEQFF.